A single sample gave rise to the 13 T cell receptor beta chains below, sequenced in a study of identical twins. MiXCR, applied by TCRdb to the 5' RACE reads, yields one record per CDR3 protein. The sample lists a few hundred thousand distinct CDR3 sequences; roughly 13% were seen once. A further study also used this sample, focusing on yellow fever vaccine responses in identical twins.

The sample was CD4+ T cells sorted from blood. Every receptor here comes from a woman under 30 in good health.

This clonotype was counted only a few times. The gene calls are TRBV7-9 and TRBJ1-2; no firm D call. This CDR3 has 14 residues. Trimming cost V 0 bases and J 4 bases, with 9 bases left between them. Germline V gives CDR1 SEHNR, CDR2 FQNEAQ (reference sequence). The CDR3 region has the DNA TGTGCCAGCAGCTTAGCTGGCAGGATCTATGGCTACACCTTC. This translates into CASSLAGRIYGYTF.

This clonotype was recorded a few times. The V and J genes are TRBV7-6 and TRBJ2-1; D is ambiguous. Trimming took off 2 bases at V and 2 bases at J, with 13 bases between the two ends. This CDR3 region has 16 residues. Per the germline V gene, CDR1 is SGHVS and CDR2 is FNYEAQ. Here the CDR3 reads CASSLSATNPYNEQFF. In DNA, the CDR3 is TGTGCCAGCAGCTTATCGGCAACTAATCCCTACAATGAGCAGTTCTTC.

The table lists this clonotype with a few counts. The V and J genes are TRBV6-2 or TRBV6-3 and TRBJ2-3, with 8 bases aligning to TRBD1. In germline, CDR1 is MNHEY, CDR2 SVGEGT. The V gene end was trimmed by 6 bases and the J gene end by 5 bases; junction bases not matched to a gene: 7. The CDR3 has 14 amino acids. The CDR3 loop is CASRSGGLEDTQYF. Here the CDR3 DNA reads TGTGCCAGCAGATCAGGGGGCTTGGAAGATACGCAGTATTTT.

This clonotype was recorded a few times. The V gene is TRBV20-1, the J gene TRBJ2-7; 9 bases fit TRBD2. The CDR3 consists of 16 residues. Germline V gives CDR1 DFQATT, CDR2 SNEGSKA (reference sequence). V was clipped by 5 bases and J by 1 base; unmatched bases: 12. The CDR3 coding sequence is TGCAGTGCTCATAATCCGGCTAGCGGGAATTCCTACGAGCAGTACTTC. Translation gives CSAHNPASGNSYEQYF.

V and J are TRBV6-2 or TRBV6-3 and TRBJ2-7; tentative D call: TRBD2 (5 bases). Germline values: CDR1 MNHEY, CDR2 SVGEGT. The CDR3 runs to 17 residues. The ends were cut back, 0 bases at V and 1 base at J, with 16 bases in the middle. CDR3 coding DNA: TGTGCCAGCAGTTACTCCGGGCAGGTTAGCGTATCCTACGAGCAGTACTTC. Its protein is CASSYSGQVSVSYEQYF.

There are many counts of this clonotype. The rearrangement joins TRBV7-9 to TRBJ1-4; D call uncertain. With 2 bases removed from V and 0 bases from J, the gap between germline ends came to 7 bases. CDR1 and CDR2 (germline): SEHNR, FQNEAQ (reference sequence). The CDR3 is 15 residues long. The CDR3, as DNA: TGTGCCAGCAGCTTATCGAGGGCAACTAATGAAAAACTGTTTTTT. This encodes CASSLSRATNEKLFF.

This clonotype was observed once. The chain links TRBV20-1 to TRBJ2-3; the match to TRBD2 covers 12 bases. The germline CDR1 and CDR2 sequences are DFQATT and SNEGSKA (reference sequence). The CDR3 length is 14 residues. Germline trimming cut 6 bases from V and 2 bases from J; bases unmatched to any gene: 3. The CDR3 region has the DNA TGCAGTGCCAGACTAGCGGGGGTCACAGATACGCAGTATTTT. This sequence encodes CSARLAGVTDTQYF.

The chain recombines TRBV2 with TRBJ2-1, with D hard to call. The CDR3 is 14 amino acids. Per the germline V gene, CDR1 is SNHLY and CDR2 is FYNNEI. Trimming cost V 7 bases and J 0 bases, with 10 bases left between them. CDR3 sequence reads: CASTRSTSYNEQFF. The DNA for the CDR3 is TGTGCCAGCACAAGGTCTACCTCCTACAATGAGCAGTTCTTC. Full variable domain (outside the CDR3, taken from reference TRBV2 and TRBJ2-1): EPEVTQTPSHQVTQMGQEVILRCVPISNHLYFYWYRQILGQKVEFLVSFYNNEISEKSEIFDDQFSVERPDGSNFTLKIRSTKLEDSAMYFCASTRSTSYNEQFFGPGTRLTVL.

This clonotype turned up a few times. The CDR3 bases are TGTGCCACCAGTGATCGAGTTAGCGGGGGGGCCGGTGTAACCAATGAGCAGTTCTTC. Translated, it gives CATSDRVSGGAGVTNEQFF. This rearrangement joins TRBV24-1 to TRBJ2-1; 11 bases fit TRBD2. The CDR3 totals 19 residues. Trimming took 3 bases from V and 6 from J; bases not matched to a gene: 15. Germline CDR1 reads KGHDR; CDR2 reads SFDVKD.

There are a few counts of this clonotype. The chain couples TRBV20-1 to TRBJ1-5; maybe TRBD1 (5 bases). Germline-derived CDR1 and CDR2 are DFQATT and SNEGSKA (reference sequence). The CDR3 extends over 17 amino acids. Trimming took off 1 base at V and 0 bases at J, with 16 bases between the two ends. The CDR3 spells CSARGNPGGYSNQPQHF. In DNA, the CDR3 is TGCAGTGCTAGAGGGAACCCCGGGGGTTATAGCAATCAGCCCCAGCATTTT.

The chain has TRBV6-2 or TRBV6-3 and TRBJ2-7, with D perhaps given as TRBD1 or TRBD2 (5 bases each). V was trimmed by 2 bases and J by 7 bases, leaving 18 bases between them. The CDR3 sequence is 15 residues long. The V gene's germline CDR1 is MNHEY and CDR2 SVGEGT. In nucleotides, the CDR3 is TGTGCCAGCAGTTACGGGACGCTCGCGGTGGGGGAGCAGTACTTC. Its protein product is CASSYGTLAVGEQYF.

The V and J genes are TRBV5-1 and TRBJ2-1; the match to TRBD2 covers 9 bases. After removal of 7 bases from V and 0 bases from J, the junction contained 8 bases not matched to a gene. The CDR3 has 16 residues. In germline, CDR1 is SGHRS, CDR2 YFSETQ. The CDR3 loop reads CASGQTSGSSYNEQFF. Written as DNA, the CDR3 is TGCGCCAGCGGACAGACTAGCGGAAGCTCCTACAATGAGCAGTTCTTC.

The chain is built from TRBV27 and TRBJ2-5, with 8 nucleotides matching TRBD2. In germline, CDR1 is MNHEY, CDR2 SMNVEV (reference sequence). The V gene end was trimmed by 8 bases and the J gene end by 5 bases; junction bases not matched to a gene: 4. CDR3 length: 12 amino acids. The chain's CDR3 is CASRGGYETQYF. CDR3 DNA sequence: TGTGCCAGCCGGGGGGGCTATGAGACCCAGTACTTC.